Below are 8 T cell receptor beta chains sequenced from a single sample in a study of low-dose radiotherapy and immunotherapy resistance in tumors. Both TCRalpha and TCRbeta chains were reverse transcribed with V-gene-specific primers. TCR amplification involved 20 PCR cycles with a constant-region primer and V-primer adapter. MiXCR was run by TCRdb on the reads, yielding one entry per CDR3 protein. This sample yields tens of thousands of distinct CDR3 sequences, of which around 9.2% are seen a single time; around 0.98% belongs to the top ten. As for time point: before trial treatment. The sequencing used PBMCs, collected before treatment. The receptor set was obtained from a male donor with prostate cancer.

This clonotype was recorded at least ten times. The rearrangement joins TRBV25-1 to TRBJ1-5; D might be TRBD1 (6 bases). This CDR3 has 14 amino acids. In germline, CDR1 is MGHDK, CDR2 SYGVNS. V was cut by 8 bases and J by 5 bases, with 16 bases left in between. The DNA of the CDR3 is TGTGCCAGCTCGGGGCCTAGGGGGGATCAGCCCCAGCATTTT. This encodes CASSGPRGDQPQHF. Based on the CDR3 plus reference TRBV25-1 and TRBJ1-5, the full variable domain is EADIYQTPRYLVIGTGKKITLECSQTMGHDKMYWYQQDPGMELHLIHYSYGVNSTEKGDLSSESTVSRIRTEHFPLTLESARPSHTSQYLCASSGPRGDQPQHFGDGTRLSIL.

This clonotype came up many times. CDR3 sequence reads: CASSALGHGADTQYF. The CDR3 nucleotides read TGTGCCAGCAGCGCCCTAGGTCACGGGGCAGATACGCAGTATTTT. This chain joins TRBV9 and TRBJ2-3; tentatively, D is TRBD2 (5 bases). The CDR3 has 15 amino acids. Germline CDR1 is SGDLS and CDR2 is YYNGEE. The ends were cut back, 3 bases at V and 4 bases at J, with 15 bases in the middle.

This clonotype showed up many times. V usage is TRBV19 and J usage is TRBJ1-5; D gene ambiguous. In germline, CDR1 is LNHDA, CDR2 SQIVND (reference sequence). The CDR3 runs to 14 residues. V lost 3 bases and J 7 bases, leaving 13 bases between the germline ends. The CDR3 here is CASSIPELGQPQHF. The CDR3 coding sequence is TGTGCCAGTAGTATTCCGGAGCTGGGGCAGCCCCAGCATTTT. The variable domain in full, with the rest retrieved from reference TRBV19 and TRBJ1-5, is DGGITQSPKYLFRKEGQNVTLSCEQNLNHDAMYWYRQDPGQGLRLIYYSQIVNDFQKGDIAEGYSVSREKKESFPLTVTSAQKNPTAFYLCASSIPELGQPQHFGDGTRLSIL.

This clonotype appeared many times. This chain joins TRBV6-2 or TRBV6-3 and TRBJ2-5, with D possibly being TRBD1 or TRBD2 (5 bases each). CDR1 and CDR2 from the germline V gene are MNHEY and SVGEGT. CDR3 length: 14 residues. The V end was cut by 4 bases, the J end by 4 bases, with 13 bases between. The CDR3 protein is CASSFPSGAETQYF. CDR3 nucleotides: TGTGCCAGCAGTTTCCCTTCCGGGGCAGAGACCCAGTACTTC.

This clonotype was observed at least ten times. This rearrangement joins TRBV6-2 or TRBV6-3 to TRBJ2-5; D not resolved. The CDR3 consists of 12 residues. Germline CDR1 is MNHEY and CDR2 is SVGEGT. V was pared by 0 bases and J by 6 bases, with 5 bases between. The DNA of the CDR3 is TGTGCCAGCAGTTACTCGATCCAGACCCAGTACTTC. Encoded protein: CASSYSIQTQYF.

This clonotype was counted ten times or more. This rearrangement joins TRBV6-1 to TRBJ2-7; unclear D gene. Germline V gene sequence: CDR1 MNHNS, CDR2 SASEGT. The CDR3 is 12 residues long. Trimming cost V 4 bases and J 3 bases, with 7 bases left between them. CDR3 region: CASSGLFYEQYF. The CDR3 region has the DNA TGTGCCAGCAGTGGGCTGTTCTACGAGCAGTACTTC.

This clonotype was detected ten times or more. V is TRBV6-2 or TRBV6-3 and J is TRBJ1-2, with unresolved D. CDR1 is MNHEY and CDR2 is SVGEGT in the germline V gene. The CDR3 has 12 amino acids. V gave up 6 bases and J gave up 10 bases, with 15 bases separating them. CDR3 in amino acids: CASSWVGGDYTF. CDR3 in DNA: TGTGCCAGCAGCTGGGTTGGTGGGGACTACACCTTC.

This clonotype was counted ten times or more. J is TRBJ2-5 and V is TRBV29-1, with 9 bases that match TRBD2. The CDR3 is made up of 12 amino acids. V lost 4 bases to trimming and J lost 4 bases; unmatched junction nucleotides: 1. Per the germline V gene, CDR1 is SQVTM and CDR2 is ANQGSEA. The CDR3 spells CSVGREGETQYF. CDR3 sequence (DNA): TGCAGCGTTGGGCGGGAGGGAGAGACCCAGTACTTC.